This T cell receptor (beta chain) was sequenced for a study of early stage breast cancer tumors. The CDR3 is 13 residues long. With 4 bases clipped from V and 3 bases from J, the junction kept 1 base outside the gene matches. Germline-derived CDR1 and CDR2 are SEHNR and FQNEAQ (reference sequence). The table came from immunoSEQ multiplex PCR; TCRdb's copy has only in-frame clones and leaves some out. In the table there are some 48,000 clones, roughly 84% of which are singletons. The sequenced sample consisted of blood. This clonotype was obtained from a person aged 45 to 59 with breast cancer. This chain joins TRBV7-9 and TRBJ1-2; 8 bases map to TRBD1. The CDR3 region has the DNA TGTGCCAGCAGCTCGGACAGGGACTATGGCTACACCTTC. As protein: CASSSDRDYGYTF.